This T cell receptor (beta chain) was retrieved from a study of blood T cell repertoires in COVID-19. How the authors handled the data: Estimates of nucleated cell counts were drawn from the amplification of reference gene primers. Data came from immunoSEQ multiplex PCR; TCRdb stores just in-frame clones and leaves some out. The D gene and trimming were derived from the DNA, and the V and J assignments and clone size from that table. The sample lists some 320,000 clones; about 87% were seen once. Each participant's cohort was designated according to participant-reported clinical history. The specimen sequenced was PBMCs or T cells enriched from blood (not recorded which). The clonotype was recovered from a woman between 25 and 40 years old who had recovered from COVID-19.

DNA of the CDR3: TGTGCCAGCACCCCGCAGGGGTCGGGGCCCCAGCATTTT. Encoded protein: CASTPQGSGPQHF. The rearrangement uses TRBV7-8 and TRBJ1-5; the D gene is possibly TRBD1 (6 bases). This CDR3 has 13 residues. V gave up 7 bases and J gave up 9 bases, with 16 bases separating them. Germline lookup yields CDR1 SGHVS and CDR2 FQNEAQ.